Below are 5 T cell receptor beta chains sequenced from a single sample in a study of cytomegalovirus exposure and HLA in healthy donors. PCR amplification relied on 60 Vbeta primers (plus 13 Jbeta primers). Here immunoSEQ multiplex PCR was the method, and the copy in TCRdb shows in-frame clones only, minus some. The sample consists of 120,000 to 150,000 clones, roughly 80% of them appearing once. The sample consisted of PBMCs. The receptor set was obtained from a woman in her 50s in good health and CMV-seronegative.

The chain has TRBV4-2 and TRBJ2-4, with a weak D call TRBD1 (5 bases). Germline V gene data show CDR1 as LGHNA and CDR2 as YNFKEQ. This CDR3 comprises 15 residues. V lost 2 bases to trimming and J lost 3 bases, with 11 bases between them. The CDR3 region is CASSQQGYGKNIQYF. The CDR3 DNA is TGTGCCAGCAGCCAACAGGGTTACGGCAAAAACATTCAGTACTTC.

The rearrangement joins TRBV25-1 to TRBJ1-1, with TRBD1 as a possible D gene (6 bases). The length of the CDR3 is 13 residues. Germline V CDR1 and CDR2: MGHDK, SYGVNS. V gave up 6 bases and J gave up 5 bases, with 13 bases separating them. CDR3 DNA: TGTGCCAGCAGGGCGGGGGGGGCGACTGAAGCTTTCTTT. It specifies CASRAGGATEAFF.

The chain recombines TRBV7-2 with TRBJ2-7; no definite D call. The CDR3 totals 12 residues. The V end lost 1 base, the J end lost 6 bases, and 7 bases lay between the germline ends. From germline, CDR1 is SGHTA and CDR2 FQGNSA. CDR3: CASSLDSVEQYF. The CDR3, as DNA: TGTGCCAGCAGCTTAGATTCAGTCGAGCAGTACTTC. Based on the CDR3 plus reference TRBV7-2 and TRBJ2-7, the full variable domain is GAGVSQSPSNKVTEKGKDVELRCDPISGHTALYWYRQSLGQGLEFLIYFQGNSAPDKSGLPSDRFSAERTGGSVSTLTIQRTQQEDSAVYLCASSLDSVEQYFGPGTRLTVT.

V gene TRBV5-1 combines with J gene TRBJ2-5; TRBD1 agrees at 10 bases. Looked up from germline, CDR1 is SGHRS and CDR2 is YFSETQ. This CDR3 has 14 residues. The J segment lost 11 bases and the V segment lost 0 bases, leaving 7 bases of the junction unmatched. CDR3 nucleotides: TGCGCCAGCAGCTTGGGGGACAGGGGTTTGGAGCAGTACTTC. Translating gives CASSLGDRGLEQYF.

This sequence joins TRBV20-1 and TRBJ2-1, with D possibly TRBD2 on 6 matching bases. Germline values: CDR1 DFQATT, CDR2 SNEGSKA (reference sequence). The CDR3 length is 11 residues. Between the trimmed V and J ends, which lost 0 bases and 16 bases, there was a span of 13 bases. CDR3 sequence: CSAREAGPGFF. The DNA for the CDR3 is TGCAGTGCTAGAGAGGCGGGACCGGGATTCTTC.